The 7 T cell receptor beta chains below were found in one sample sequenced in a study of PD-L1 blockade in urothelial cancer. Data came from immunoSEQ multiplex PCR; TCRdb stores just in-frame clones and leaves some out. The sample lists more than 70,000 clones; roughly 91% were seen once. Sequencing used PBMCs, obtained around atezolizumab (anti-PD-L1) treatment. All receptors derive from a man aged 60-69 years with urothelial cancer.

The chain recombines TRBV7-9 with TRBJ2-5; TRBD1 matches at 8 bases. J lost 5 bases, V lost 0 bases, and 8 bases had no gene match. CDR1 and CDR2 (germline): SEHNR, FQNEAQ (reference sequence). CDR3 length: 16 amino acids. The CDR3 sequence is CASSLAAGGELETQYF. CDR3 sequence (DNA): TGTGCCAGCAGCTTAGCGGCAGGGGGCGAGTTGGAGACCCAGTACTTC.

J is TRBJ2-7 and V is TRBV29-1; TRBD1 aligns across 8 bases. V shed 6 bases, J shed 1 base, and the junction held 8 bases outside the gene matches. Germline lookup yields CDR1 SQVTM and CDR2 ANQGSEA. CDR3 size: 14 residues. The CDR3: CSVGTGGLSYEQYF. CDR3 nucleotide sequence: TGCAGCGTAGGGACAGGTGGTCTATCCTACGAGCAGTACTTC.

The J gene is TRBJ1-1, the V gene TRBV5-8; tentatively, D is TRBD1 (5 bases). The CDR3 covers 14 residues. V was pared by 4 bases and J by 4 bases, with 14 bases between. Germline V CDR1 and CDR2: SGHTS, YDEGEE. CDR3 in DNA: TGTGCCAGCAGCCTGGTGGACGGGGGCACTGAAGCTTTCTTT. Its translation is CASSLVDGGTEAFF.

This chain connects TRBV30 to TRBJ2-1, with D maybe TRBD1 (5 bases). This CDR3 has 14 residues. Trimming removed 4 bases from V and 10 bases from J, with 20 bases in between. Germline CDR1 is GTSNPN and CDR2 is SVGIG (reference sequence). As DNA, the CDR3 is TGTGCCTGGACAAAGACCCGGCCGTCAGGGGAGCAGTTCTTC. Translating it yields CAWTKTRPSGEQFF.

The chain employs TRBV5-4 and TRBJ1-2; 7 bases line up with TRBD1. CDR3 size: 13 residues. With V trimmed by 4 bases and J by 2 bases, 2 bases remained unmatched. Germline CDR1 and CDR2: SGHNT and YYREEE (reference sequence). CDR3: CASSEGQNYGYTF. In DNA, the CDR3 is TGTGCCAGCAGCGAGGGACAGAACTATGGCTACACCTTC.

This chain joins TRBV6-5 and TRBJ2-7; TRBD2 aligns across 7 bases. Per the germline V gene, CDR1 is MNHEY and CDR2 is SVGAGI. Trimming took 4 bases from V and 1 from J; bases not matched to a gene: 10. The length of the CDR3 is 16 residues. CDR3 bases: TGTGCCAGCAGTTCCCCCAGGCGGGAGTCATCCTACGAGCAGTACTTC. Amino acid sequence: CASSSPRRESSYEQYF.

V is TRBV19 and J is TRBJ2-5; D possibly corresponds to TRBD1 (5 bases). The CDR3 runs 15 residues. Trimming shortened V by 6 bases and J by 1 base, and 15 bases separated the two germline ends. From germline, CDR1 is LNHDA and CDR2 SQIVND (reference sequence). CDR3 bases: TGTGCCAGTAGCAGGACAAATAACCCCCAAGAGACCCAGTACTTC. Translation: CASSRTNNPQETQYF.